The 20 T cell receptor beta chains below come from one sample, sequenced in a study of cytomegalovirus exposure and HLA in healthy donors. Assay: immunoSEQ multiplex PCR; the TCRdb copy retains only in-frame clones and omits some. The repertoire holds roughly 300,000 clones, with roughly 90% as singletons. Input material: PBMCs. These receptors all come from a woman under 30 in good health and CMV-seronegative.

The chain recombines TRBV28 with TRBJ2-7, with 7 bases fitting TRBD1. This CDR3 has 16 residues. CDR1 and CDR2 from the germline V gene are MDHEN and SYDVKM. V gave up 7 bases and J gave up 5 bases; unmatched junction bases: 17. The CDR3 nucleotides read TGTGCCAGCATCAGTGCTGGGGCAGGGGGTGGCGACGAGCAGTACTTC. It translates to CASISAGAGGGDEQYF.

The chain uses TRBV5-1 and TRBJ2-1, with 16 nucleotides matching TRBD2. From germline, CDR1 is SGHRS and CDR2 YFSETQ. The CDR3 length is 21 residues. With 0 bases clipped from V and 4 bases from J, the junction kept 13 bases outside the gene matches. DNA of the CDR3: TGCGCCAGCAGCTTGGCCGCTATTGGGACTAGCGGGAGGGCCGCTTACAATGAGCAGTTCTTC. Amino acid sequence: CASSLAAIGTSGRAAYNEQFF.

This rearrangement joins TRBV27 to TRBJ2-1; TRBD1 aligns across 9 bases. The CDR3 spans 18 residues. J gave up 6 bases and V 2 bases, and 14 bases lay outside the gene matches. CDR1 is MNHEY and CDR2 is SMNVEV in the germline V gene (reference sequence). The CDR3: CASSLRIAGTGNRNEQFF. In DNA form, the CDR3 reads TGTGCCAGCAGTTTACGCATCGCCGGGACAGGGAATCGCAATGAGCAGTTCTTC.

V usage is TRBV5-1 and J usage is TRBJ1-4; 7 positions agree with TRBD1. CDR1 is SGHRS and CDR2 is YFSETQ in the germline V gene. The CDR3 has 15 amino acids. V lost 4 bases to trimming and J lost 6 bases; unmatched junction nucleotides: 9. For the CDR3, the DNA is TGCGCCAGCAGCACATCCGGGACAGCCCATGAAAAACTGTTTTTT. Protein sequence: CASSTSGTAHEKLFF.

This chain joins TRBV4-3 and TRBJ2-2; a possible D gene is TRBD2 (5 bases). The CDR3 contains 15 residues. Germline-derived CDR1 and CDR2 are LGHNA and YSLEER. Trimming took 5 bases from V and 4 from J, leaving 14 bases between them. This CDR3 is CASSTNLGGTGELFF. The CDR3 region has the DNA TGCGCCAGCAGCACAAATCTAGGAGGCACCGGGGAGCTGTTTTTT.

V is TRBV4-2 and J is TRBJ2-7, with TRBD2 matching over 9 bases. This CDR3 region has 15 residues. The germline gives CDR1 LGHNA, CDR2 YNFKEQ. J gave up 4 bases and V 0 bases, and 4 bases lay outside the gene matches. CDR3 loop: CASSQESSGTYEQYF. The CDR3 nucleotides are TGTGCCAGCAGCCAAGAGTCTAGCGGGACTTACGAGCAGTACTTC.

This chain connects TRBV6-6 to TRBJ2-2; 10 bases line up with TRBD1. The ends lost 6 bases at V and 6 bases at J; junction bases unmatched: 4. Per germline, CDR1 MNHNY and CDR2 SVGAGI (reference sequence). This CDR3 is 14 amino acids long. The CDR3 here is CASSRDRGSGELFF. The CDR3 region has the DNA TGTGCCAGCAGCAGGGACAGGGGTTCCGGGGAGCTGTTTTTT.

The rearrangement links TRBV4-3 to TRBJ2-1; 7 bases are a match to TRBD2. V shed 3 bases and J 0 bases; nucleotides not matched to a gene: 5. The V gene's germline CDR1 is LGHNA and CDR2 YSLEER. The CDR3 runs to 16 residues. In DNA form, the CDR3 reads TGCGCCAGCAGCCAGGACGGGGAGGGCTCCTACAATGAGCAGTTCTTC. Translated, it gives CASSQDGEGSYNEQFF.

V gene TRBV5-1 combines with J gene TRBJ2-7; weak D call: TRBD1 (5 bases). The CDR3 is 17 amino acids. Per the germline V gene, CDR1 is SGHRS and CDR2 is YFSETQ. V dropped 5 bases and J dropped 2 bases, with 23 bases sitting between them. Here the CDR3 DNA reads TGCGCCAGCAGGTCCTCCCCAGGGCTCGGTGCAGCCTACGAGCAGTACTTC. It is translated as CASRSSPGLGAAYEQYF.

The V gene is TRBV29-1, the J gene TRBJ1-1; no clear D. The CDR3 loop spans 12 amino acids. Germline V lookup: CDR1 SQVTM, CDR2 ANQGSEA. V was cut by 6 bases and J by 8 bases, with 16 bases left in between. The CDR3 DNA reads TGCAGCGTCTTCCCCGCGGCGGCCGAAGCTTTCTTT. Amino acids: CSVFPAAAEAFF. Filled out from reference TRBV29-1 and TRBJ1-1, the complete variable domain reads SAVISQKPSRDICQRGTSLTIQCQVDSQVTMMFWYRQQPGQSLTLIATANQGSEATYESGFVIDKFPISRPNLTFSTLTVSNMSPEDSSIYLCSVFPAAAEAFFGQGTRLTVV.

The V call is TRBV10-1, the J call TRBJ2-5, with TRBD2 matching over 9 bases. V lost 6 bases, J lost 4 bases, and 12 bases stayed unmatched. Germline CDR1 WNHNN, CDR2 SYGVQD (reference sequence). This CDR3 has 16 amino acids. The CDR3 here is CASSPIAGEGGETQYF. The DNA for the CDR3 is TGCGCCAGCAGCCCGATAGCGGGAGAAGGTGGAGAGACCCAGTACTTC.

The chain combines TRBV29-1 with TRBJ2-7; D perhaps matches TRBD2 (7 bases). The length of the CDR3 is 13 residues. Trimming pared 1 base from V and 4 bases from J, leaving 11 bases between. CDR1 SQVTM and CDR2 ANQGSEA come from the germline V gene. The CDR3 spells CSVEAGRGYEQYF. The CDR3 DNA reads TGCAGCGTTGAAGCAGGGAGGGGGTACGAGCAGTACTTC.

CDR3 in amino acids: CASRTGTFSYEQYF. The CDR3 region has the DNA TGTGCCAGCAGGACCGGGACATTCTCCTACGAGCAGTACTTC. This sequence joins TRBV2 and TRBJ2-7; TRBD1 is a possible D gene (6 bases). V was clipped by 6 bases and J by 0 bases, with 12 bases between them. CDR1 SNHLY and CDR2 FYNNEI come from the germline V gene. CDR3 length equals 14 residues.

The chain has TRBV11-2 and TRBJ1-2; 8 nucleotides line up with TRBD1. Per the germline V gene, CDR1 is SGHAT and CDR2 is FQNNGV. CDR3 length: 18 residues. The ends lost 2 bases at V and 8 bases at J; junction bases unmatched: 19. The CDR3 loop reads CASSLRFFQDRAVEGYTF. CDR3 nucleotides: TGTGCCAGCAGCTTAAGATTTTTCCAGGACAGGGCAGTAGAAGGCTACACCTTC.

The rearrangement joins TRBV6-4 to TRBJ2-2; D is possibly TRBD1 (6 bases). Germline V gene data show CDR1 as MRHNA and CDR2 as SNTAGT. V gave up 4 bases and J gave up 6 bases, with 18 bases separating them. The CDR3 runs 16 residues. The CDR3: CASSGHRDGAAGELFF. The DNA of the CDR3 is TGTGCCAGCAGTGGCCACAGGGATGGCGCAGCCGGGGAGCTGTTTTTT.

The chain links TRBV9 to TRBJ2-1; a possible D gene is TRBD2 (5 bases). Trimming stripped 0 bases from V and 6 bases from J, with 19 bases between. The CDR3 runs to 17 residues. Germline CDR1 is SGDLS and CDR2 is YYNGEE. The CDR3 nucleotides read TGTGCCAGCAGCGTAGGGTGGGGAGCGCAGGAGGTCAATGAGCAGTTCTTC. Encoded protein: CASSVGWGAQEVNEQFF.

The chain links TRBV18 to TRBJ1-1, with TRBD1 as a possible D gene (6 bases). Germline V lookup: CDR1 KGHSH, CDR2 LQKENI. V was trimmed by 3 bases and J by 5 bases, leaving 19 bases between them. The CDR3 consists of 16 residues. The CDR3 nucleotides are TGTGCCAGCTCACCGAGGCGGGGGCCGGAGGGGACTGAAGCTTTCTTT. Translation gives CASSPRRGPEGTEAFF.

The chain links TRBV28 to TRBJ2-7; D might be TRBD2 (6 bases). V shed 6 bases and J shed 6 bases, with 21 bases lying between them. This CDR3 has 15 residues. CDR1 MDHEN and CDR2 SYDVKM come from the germline V gene. CDR3 amino acids: CASSPGGSGLVEQYF. The CDR3 DNA is TGTGCCAGCAGCCCCGGAGGGTCGGGACTGGTCGAGCAGTACTTC.

The V call is TRBV28, the J call TRBJ1-2, with 7 bases lining up with TRBD1. Per germline, CDR1 MDHEN and CDR2 SYDVKM. The junction had 13 bases not matched to a gene; V was cut back by 6 bases and J by 3 bases. This CDR3 region has 16 residues. CDR3 sequence: CASSDRQGTEYYGYTF. CDR3 sequence (DNA): TGTGCCAGCAGCGACCGACAGGGTACGGAGTACTATGGCTACACCTTC.

This clone showed up just once. This chain uses TRBV18 with TRBJ1-2; the D is unclear. The CDR3 consists of 15 residues. V was clipped by 1 base and J by 4 bases, with 13 bases between them. CDR1 and CDR2 (germline): KGHSH, LQKENI. The CDR3 loop reads CASSPRAATVYGYTF. CDR3 bases: TGTGCCAGCTCACCACGGGCCGCTACGGTCTATGGCTACACCTTC.